This TCR beta chain was documented in a study of T cell responses to AZD1222 COVID-19 vaccine. Study-level results: Nearly half of the spike-specific TCRs reportedly recognize variant regions that carry no mutations. Two AZD1222 administrations were followed by greater Spike-specific TCR breadth and depth. CD4 TCRs associated with vaccination spanned spike, dominating at 160-218 and 743-854.

V lost 6 bases, J lost 0 bases, and 12 bases lay in between. Germline V gene sequence: CDR1 SEHNR, CDR2 FQNEAQ (reference sequence). The CDR3 has 15 residues. Measured with immunoSEQ multiplex PCR; TCRdb has only the in-frame clones, and not every one. The sample lists about 110,000 clones; less than 90% were seen once. Comment on this clone: Its antigen is as yet unknown.

The receptor was isolated from an adult in good health. The V and J genes are TRBV7-9 and TRBJ2-1; tentative D call: TRBD1 (5 bases). Sample: peripheral blood, taken on day 0 of AZD1222 vaccination. CDR3 sequence (DNA): TGTGCCAGCAGTCTCCCCAGGGTCTCCTACAATGAGCAGTTCTTC. This codes for CASSLPRVSYNEQFF.